This passage covers 7 T cell receptor beta chains from one sample sequenced in a study of CD8+ T cells in alopecia areata. For about five patients, CD4+ cells were sorted into CD25+CD127- cells. RNA was isolated and reverse transcribed to cDNA, the sequencing template. Here immunoSEQ multiplex PCR was the method, and the copy in TCRdb shows in-frame clones only, minus some. The sample records 37,000 or so clones, 45% to 65% being singletons. Sequencing was performed on CD4+ Tregs sorted from blood. Receptors were obtained from a human donor with alopecia areata.

This clone was seen a few times. This sequence joins TRBV4-3 and TRBJ2-1; weak D call: TRBD1 (6 bases). This CDR3 has 14 residues. CDR1 is LGHNA and CDR2 is YSLEER in the germline V gene. Trimming removed 1 base from V and 10 bases from J, with 14 bases in between. This CDR3 is CASSQAQGLGEQFF. The CDR3 DNA is TGCGCCAGCAGCCAAGCACAGGGCTTAGGGGAGCAGTTCTTC.

The CDR3 DNA is TGTGCCAGCAGCTTCGTCCAGGGCTACGAGCAGTACTTC. Translation gives CASSFVQGYEQYF. J is TRBJ2-7 and V is TRBV7-3; TRBD1 might be the D (5 bases). V lost 3 bases and J lost 3, with 9 bases in between. In germline, CDR1 is SGHTA, CDR2 FQGTGA. CDR3 size: 13 residues.

V is TRBV7-2 and J is TRBJ2-5; possibly TRBD1 for D (7 bases). The germline V gene encodes CDR1 SGHTA and CDR2 FQGNSA. The CDR3 runs to 15 residues. V was clipped by 3 bases and J by 0 bases, with 11 bases between them. CDR3 sequence reads: CASSFQGGHQETQYF. CDR3 bases: TGTGCCAGCAGCTTCCAGGGGGGCCACCAAGAGACCCAGTACTTC. Full variable domain (missing parts from reference TRBV7-2 and TRBJ2-5): GAGVSQSPSNKVTEKGKDVELRCDPISGHTALYWYRQSLGQGLEFLIYFQGNSAPDKSGLPSDRFSAERTGGSVSTLTIQRTQQEDSAVYLCASSFQGGHQETQYFGPGTRLLVL.

The chain joins TRBV2 to TRBJ1-1; 7 bases are a match to TRBD1. Unmatched junction bases numbered 5, after V lost 5 bases and J lost 11 bases. The CDR3 contains 11 residues. Germline V CDR1 and CDR2: SNHLY, FYNNEI. The CDR3 DNA follows: TGTGCCAGCAGTCGACAGGGAGAGGCTTTCTTT. Amino acid sequence: CASSRQGEAFF.

The chain joins TRBV18 to TRBJ1-2; D not certain. Germline V gene data show CDR1 as KGHSH and CDR2 as LQKENI. The CDR3 has 13 residues. V lost 3 bases and J lost 6, with 11 bases in between. The CDR3 region has the DNA TGTGCCAGCTCACCCCCGCACGGGCATGGCTACACCTTC. Amino acid sequence: CASSPPHGHGYTF.

The chain is built from TRBV7-2 and TRBJ2-6; D remains unclear. Trimming pared 3 bases from V and 1 base from J, leaving 10 bases between. The germline CDR1 and CDR2 sequences are SGHTA and FQGNSA. This CDR3 contains 16 residues. CDR3 protein: CASSFTGLSGANVLTF. For the CDR3, the DNA is TGTGCCAGCAGCTTCACCGGGTTGTCTGGGGCCAACGTCCTGACTTTC.

The J gene is TRBJ2-7, the V gene TRBV2; D perhaps matches TRBD1 (5 bases). This CDR3 has 11 amino acids. Deletions cut 8 bases from V and 3 bases from J, with 8 bases between. Germline V lookup: CDR1 SNHLY, CDR2 FYNNEI. DNA for the CDR3: TGTGCCAGCCGACAGTTCTACGAGCAGTACTTC. Translating gives CASRQFYEQYF. The variable domain in full, with the rest retrieved from reference TRBV2 and TRBJ2-7, is EPEVTQTPSHQVTQMGQEVILRCVPISNHLYFYWYRQILGQKVEFLVSFYNNEISEKSEIFDDQFSVERPDGSNFTLKIRSTKLEDSAMYFCASRQFYEQYFGPGTRLTVT.